Reported below is one T cell receptor beta chain. Trimming removed 0 bases from V and 0 bases from J; junction bases left unmatched: 5. This CDR3 is 17 amino acids long. Per germline, CDR1 SGHNT and CDR2 YYREEE (reference sequence). This sample is part of a study of TIL therapy for anti-PD-1-resistant metastatic lung cancer. The libraries were made with immunoSEQ v3. Profiled with immunoSEQ multiplex PCR; TCRdb holds only in-frame clones, not every one. The sample lists 20,000 to 25,000 clones, under 80% occurring once. Regarding time point: pre-treatment sample, taken before nivolumab and TIL therapy.

The sample in question was blood, obtained at baseline. The rearrangement links TRBV5-4 to TRBJ2-3; TRBD2 matches 9 bases. This receptor was taken from a person aged 25-85 years with non-small cell lung cancer. This CDR3 is CASSLVPLAGSTDTQYF. The CDR3 coding sequence is TGTGCCAGCAGCTTGGTTCCCCTAGCGGGAAGCACAGATACGCAGTATTTT.